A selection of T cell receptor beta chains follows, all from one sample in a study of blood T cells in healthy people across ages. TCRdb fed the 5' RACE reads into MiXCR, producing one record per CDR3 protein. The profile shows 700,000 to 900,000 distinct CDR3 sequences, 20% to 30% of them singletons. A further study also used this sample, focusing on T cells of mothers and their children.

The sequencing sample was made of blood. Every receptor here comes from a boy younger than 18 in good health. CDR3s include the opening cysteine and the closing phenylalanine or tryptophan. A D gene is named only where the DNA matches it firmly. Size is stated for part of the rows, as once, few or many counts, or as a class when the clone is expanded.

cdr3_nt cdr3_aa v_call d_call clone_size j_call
TGTGCCAGCAGTTTGGGATCTAGCGGGGGGGCAATACGGCAGTTCTTC CASSLGSSGGAIRQFF TRBV27 TRBD2 few TRBJ2-1
TGTGCCAGCAGCCAAGATCAAAGCGGGGGGGCGACAGATACGCAGTATTTT CASSQDQSGGATDTQYF TRBV3-1 TRBD2 few TRBJ2-3
TGTGCCACCAGCAGAGCGAAGGTAGACGAGCAGTACTTC CATSRAKVDEQYF TRBV15 NA NA TRBJ2-7
TGTGCCAGCAGCCAACGGGCCGTGGGGACCTACGAGCAGTACTTC CASSQRAVGTYEQYF TRBV3-1 NA once TRBJ2-7
TGCGCCAGCAGCCAAGAACGCACAGGGACAGGGAGCAAGCCCCAGCATTTT CASSQERTGTGSKPQHF TRBV4-1 TRBD1 once TRBJ1-5
TGTGCCAGTACCCTACAGGGGGCGAACTATGGCTACACCTTC CASTLQGANYGYTF TRBV19 TRBD1 NA TRBJ1-2
TGTGCCAGCAGCTTTCAGGGTGTAGCAGATACGCAGTATTTT CASSFQGVADTQYF TRBV11-2 NA NA TRBJ2-3
TGCAGTGCTAGTAACGCGGGTGGGCGCGAGCAGTACTTC CSASNAGGREQYF TRBV20-1 NA few TRBJ2-7
TGTGCCAGCAGCTTAAGGGCAAAAACTAGCGGGGACGCCAACACCGGGGAGCTGTTTTTT CASSLRAKTSGDANTGELFF TRBV7-3 TRBD2 few TRBJ2-2
TGTGCCAGCAGCTGGGGACAGGGGGCCTCAGAGACCCAGTACTTC CASSWGQGASETQYF TRBV11-3 TRBD1 NA TRBJ2-5